Presented here are 26 T cell receptor beta chains from one specimen sequenced in a study of a mutant IDH1 vaccine in newly diagnosed glioma. Sequencing was performed with immunoSEQ multiplex PCR; in TCRdb, only in-frame clones are kept and a portion is missing. The sample consists of fewer than 60,000 clones, less than 70% of them appearing once. Time point here: week 47, end of study. With topical imiquimod, each dose of the vaccine consisted of 300 ug of mutant IDH1 20-mer peptide. Their specific antigens are unknown. This sample comprised peripheral blood mononuclear cells (PBMCs), obtained from a glioma patient whose treatment included an IDH1 peptide vaccine. The receptors were sampled from a man between 40 and 49 years old with glioma. Some clones in this sample may be carry-over from other donors' samples.

This clone was recorded a few times. V and J are TRBV5-1 and TRBJ1-5, with a tentative D call TRBD1 (5 bases). Germline V gene sequence: CDR1 SGHRS, CDR2 YFSETQ. V was cut by 4 bases and J by 4 bases, with 15 bases left in between. This CDR3 region has 15 residues. In DNA, the CDR3 is TGCGCCAGCAGCGAATCCGGGACTACGAATCAGCCCCAGCATTTT. Translated, it gives CASSESGTTNQPQHF.

The chain recombines TRBV2 with TRBJ2-2, with TRBD2 identical over 15 bases. The trim removed 7 bases at V and 7 bases at J, leaving 10 bases unmatched. Germline CDR1 SNHLY, CDR2 FYNNEI. This CDR3 is built from 17 residues. The CDR3 bases are TGTGCCAGCACGGGGACTAGCGGGGGGCCCCTGTACGGGGAGCTGTTTTTT. This codes for CASTGTSGGPLYGELFF.

The rearrangement joins TRBV7-9 to TRBJ1-2; D is perhaps TRBD1 (5 bases). The CDR3 contains 13 residues. Germline V gene lookup returns CDR1 SEHNR and CDR2 FQNEAQ (reference sequence). V was cut by 7 bases and J by 3 bases, with 12 bases left in between. The CDR3 region is CASTRDGYYGYTF. The CDR3 bases are TGTGCCAGCACCCGGGACGGTTACTATGGCTACACCTTC.

This clone was recorded only once. CDR3 bases: TGTGCCAGCAGTGGCACAGGGTCGGGAGATACTGAAGCTTTCTTT. Translating it yields CASSGTGSGDTEAFF. V and J are TRBV6-1 and TRBJ1-1, with D tentatively TRBD1 (6 bases). The V and J ends lost 4 bases and 5 bases respectively, with 17 bases between them. Germline lookup yields CDR1 MNHNS and CDR2 SASEGT. This CDR3 region has 15 residues.

The rearrangement links TRBV5-5 to TRBJ2-2; 7 bases are a match to TRBD2. Per the germline V gene, CDR1 is SGHKS and CDR2 is YYEKEE (reference sequence). The J segment lost 5 bases and the V segment lost 4 bases, leaving 11 bases of the junction unmatched. This CDR3 spans 16 amino acids. CDR3 protein: CASSPITGTKTGELFF. CDR3 DNA: TGTGCCAGCAGCCCAATTACCGGGACTAAGACCGGGGAGCTGTTTTTT. Full variable domain (remainder filled in from reference TRBV5-5 and TRBJ2-2): DAGVTQSPTHLIKTRGQQVTLRCSPISGHKSVSWYQQVLGQGPQFIFQYYEKEERGRGNFPDRFSARQFPNYSSELNVNALLLGDSALYLCASSPITGTKTGELFFGEGSRLTVL.

This rearrangement joins TRBV10-3 to TRBJ1-1, with a possible D match to TRBD1 (5 bases). Trimming removed 10 bases from V and 5 bases from J, with 23 bases in between. The CDR3 runs 15 residues. Germline CDR1 and CDR2: ENHRY and SYGVKD. CDR3 region: CATAAGGRVGTEAFF. CDR3 nucleotide sequence: TGTGCCACCGCGGCGGGGGGTAGGGTCGGGACTGAAGCTTTCTTT.

The chain is built from TRBV5-1 and TRBJ1-2; 8 bases agree with TRBD1. Per germline, CDR1 SGHRS and CDR2 YFSETQ. CDR3 length: 14 residues. The ends lost 4 bases at V and 3 bases at J; junction bases unmatched: 5. For the CDR3, the DNA is TGCGCCAGCAGCGTGCAGGGGGCCTACTATGGCTACACCTTC. This gives the protein CASSVQGAYYGYTF.

V and J are TRBV5-1 and TRBJ1-3, with 7 bases lining up with TRBD1. The germline gives CDR1 SGHRS, CDR2 YFSETQ. The CDR3 covers 15 residues. V lost 3 bases, J lost 0 bases, and 3 bases stayed unmatched. The CDR3 loop is CASSSTGLSGNTIYF. CDR3 bases: TGCGCCAGCAGCTCGACAGGGCTCTCTGGAAACACCATATATTTT. Complete variable domain (other parts from reference TRBV5-1 and TRBJ1-3): KAGVTQTPRYLIKTRGQQVTLSCSPISGHRSVSWYQQTPGQGLQFLFEYFSETQRNKGNFPGRFSGRQFSNSRSEMNVSTLELGDSALYLCASSSTGLSGNTIYFGEGSWLTVV.

The chain links TRBV5-6 to TRBJ2-7; D is tentatively TRBD1 or TRBD2 (5 bases each). CDR3 size: 13 residues. Trimming cost V 2 bases and J 6 bases, with 12 bases left between them. CDR1 is SGHDT, CDR2 YYEEEE, per germline. CDR3 region: CASSLDGDREQYF. The DNA of the CDR3 is TGTGCCAGCAGCTTAGACGGGGACCGCGAGCAGTACTTC.

This clone showed up just a few times. V gene TRBV30 combines with J gene TRBJ2-1; 10 bases fit TRBD2. Germline lookup yields CDR1 GTSNPN and CDR2 SVGIG (reference sequence). The CDR3 is made up of 13 amino acids. J gave up 9 bases and V 3 bases, and 5 bases lay outside the gene matches. CDR3 bases: TGTGCCTGGAGAGCGGGGGGGCTGGGTGAGCAGTTCTTC. Translated: CAWRAGGLGEQFF.

This clone has more than one count but fewer than ten. This chain joins TRBV15 and TRBJ2-2; a possible D gene is TRBD2 (6 bases). CDR1 and CDR2 (germline): LNHNV, YYDKDF (reference sequence). The CDR3 extends over 16 amino acids. Deletions cut 8 bases from V and 6 bases from J, with 22 bases between. The chain's CDR3 is CATRSIGGVGAGELFF. The CDR3 nucleotides are TGTGCCACCCGGTCTATTGGCGGGGTTGGGGCCGGGGAGCTGTTTTTT.

The chain employs TRBV5-1 and TRBJ2-5; the match to TRBD2 covers 14 bases. The J segment lost 5 bases and the V segment lost 5 bases, leaving 8 bases of the junction unmatched. Germline V lookup: CDR1 SGHRS, CDR2 YFSETQ. The CDR3 contains 16 residues. CDR3 nucleotide sequence: TGCGCCAGCAGGGGACTAGCGGGGGACTTATGGGAGACCCAGTACTTC. It translates to CASRGLAGDLWETQYF.

The chain carries TRBV2 and TRBJ1-2; D is undetermined. Trimming pared 1 base from V and 6 bases from J, leaving 6 bases between. The germline V gene encodes CDR1 SNHLY and CDR2 FYNNEI. This CDR3 region has 12 residues. Here the CDR3 DNA reads TGTGCCAGCAGTGAAGTCCCCAATGGCTACACCTTC. It is translated as CASSEVPNGYTF.

The V call is TRBV9, the J call TRBJ1-2, with D perhaps TRBD1 (5 bases). The CDR3 is 17 amino acids. Germline V gene data show CDR1 as SGDLS and CDR2 as YYNGEE. V was trimmed by 3 bases and J by 7 bases, leaving 25 bases between them. The CDR3 protein is CASSEGPGGEASIGYTF. The CDR3 bases are TGTGCCAGCAGCGAGGGGCCCGGCGGGGAAGCTTCTATTGGCTACACCTTC.

The chain is built from TRBV6-1 and TRBJ2-2; D may be TRBD1 or TRBD2 (7 bases each). CDR1 and CDR2 (germline): MNHNS, SASEGT. There are 15 residues in the CDR3. V was cut by 7 bases and J by 3 bases, with 15 bases left in between. CDR3 protein: CASKKGAGDTGELFF. For the CDR3, the DNA is TGTGCCAGCAAAAAGGGGGCGGGGGACACCGGGGAGCTGTTTTTT.

V gene TRBV9 combines with J gene TRBJ2-1, with D possibly TRBD1 on 6 matching bases. Trimming pared 4 bases from V and 2 bases from J, leaving 10 bases between. CDR3 length: 14 amino acids. Germline V gene data show CDR1 as SGDLS and CDR2 as YYNGEE. CDR3 sequence: CASSPRTAYNEQFF. The DNA of the CDR3 is TGTGCCAGCAGCCCACGGACAGCCTACAATGAGCAGTTCTTC.

This clone occurred once. This CDR3 reads CASRPTGDTEAFF. For the CDR3, the DNA is TGTGCCAGCAGGCCTACAGGGGACACTGAAGCTTTCTTT. The chain employs TRBV2 and TRBJ1-1; 7 bases map to TRBD1. Germline V CDR1 and CDR2: SNHLY, FYNNEI. The CDR3 is made up of 13 amino acids. V lost 6 bases to trimming and J lost 3 bases; unmatched junction nucleotides: 4. The full variable domain, completed using reference TRBV2 and TRBJ1-1, is EPEVTQTPSHQVTQMGQEVILRCVPISNHLYFYWYRQILGQKVEFLVSFYNNEISEKSEIFDDQFSVERPDGSNFTLKIRSTKLEDSAMYFCASRPTGDTEAFFGQGTRLTVV.

This chain uses TRBV20-1 with TRBJ2-1; D uncertain. The CDR3 loop spans 11 amino acids. The V end was cut by 5 bases, the J end by 0 bases, with 2 bases between. CDR1 DFQATT and CDR2 SNEGSKA come from the germline V gene (reference sequence). CDR3 nucleotides: TGCAGTGCTCCCTCCTACAATGAGCAGTTCTTC. This sequence encodes CSAPSYNEQFF.

The chain uses TRBV5-1 and TRBJ1-1; TRBD1 matches at 7 bases. Germline lookup yields CDR1 SGHRS and CDR2 YFSETQ. The CDR3 spans 14 residues. The junction had 7 bases not matched to a gene; V was cut back by 8 bases and J by 0 bases. CDR3 residues: CARPGQTMNTEAFF. DNA for the CDR3: TGCGCCAGGCCGGGACAGACTATGAACACTGAAGCTTTCTTT.

The chain is built from TRBV5-1 and TRBJ2-1, with D tentatively TRBD1 or TRBD2 (5 bases each). There are 17 residues in the CDR3. Germline CDR1 and CDR2: SGHRS and YFSETQ. Trimming pared 3 bases from V and 10 bases from J, leaving 26 bases between. The CDR3 region is CASSSLSGTASPSEQFF. DNA of the CDR3: TGCGCCAGCAGCTCTCTTTCCGGGACGGCTTCACCCAGCGAGCAGTTCTTC. The complete variable domain, with remaining parts taken from reference TRBV5-1 and TRBJ2-1, reads KAGVTQTPRYLIKTRGQQVTLSCSPISGHRSVSWYQQTPGQGLQFLFEYFSETQRNKGNFPGRFSGRQFSNSRSEMNVSTLELGDSALYLCASSSLSGTASPSEQFFGPGTRLTVL.

The chain carries TRBV19 and TRBJ1-5; 8 nucleotides line up with TRBD1. CDR3 length equals 15 residues. Per germline, CDR1 LNHDA and CDR2 SQIVND (reference sequence). J gave up 4 bases and V 6 bases, and 8 bases lay outside the gene matches. CDR3 amino acids: CASSIGQGRNQPQHF. The CDR3 nucleotides are TGTGCCAGTAGCATTGGACAGGGACGGAATCAGCCCCAGCATTTT.

The V gene is TRBV7-8, the J gene TRBJ2-7; weak D call: TRBD2 (5 bases). This CDR3 region has 14 residues. Trimming removed 7 bases at V and 7 bases at J, with 20 bases between. Germline values: CDR1 SGHVS, CDR2 FQNEAQ. Written as DNA, the CDR3 is TGTGCCAGCACCCTTGGTCTATCTACGGGAGAGCAGTACTTC. Amino acids: CASTLGLSTGEQYF.

This clone occurred a few times. The chain couples TRBV10-1 to TRBJ2-5, with 7 bases aligning to TRBD1. Germline V gene data show CDR1 as WNHNN and CDR2 as SYGVQD (reference sequence). Trimming took 6 bases from V and 5 from J; bases not matched to a gene: 9. CDR3 size: 14 residues. CDR3 residues: CASSLGQLGETQYF. The CDR3 DNA reads TGCGCCAGCAGCCTGGGACAGCTTGGCGAGACCCAGTACTTC.

This chain's CDR3 is CASSLEQGKTEAFF. In nucleotides, the CDR3 is TGTGCCAGCAGCTTAGAACAGGGGAAAACTGAAGCTTTCTTT. The chain uses TRBV13 and TRBJ1-1, with 7 positions matching TRBD1. The germline CDR1 and CDR2 sequences are PRHDT and FYEKMQ (reference sequence). The CDR3 is 14 amino acids. J lost 5 bases, V lost 1 base, and 4 bases had no gene match.

This sequence joins TRBV7-2 and TRBJ2-2; 10 nucleotides align to TRBD2. The CDR3 is 19 amino acids. Trimming took 5 bases from V and 5 from J; bases not matched to a gene: 17. Looked up from germline, CDR1 is SGHTA and CDR2 is FQGNSA. In DNA form, the CDR3 reads TGTGCCAGCAGCACCAACAAGAGCGGGGGGGTATTGAGGACCGGGGAGCTGTTTTTT. This gives the protein CASSTNKSGGVLRTGELFF.

The chain links TRBV18 to TRBJ1-4, with D perhaps matching TRBD1 (5 bases). Germline assignment: CDR1 KGHSH and CDR2 LQKENI. V dropped 1 base and J dropped 7 bases, with 13 bases sitting between them. This CDR3 is 15 amino acids long. DNA for the CDR3: TGTGCCAGCTCACCACTACGGGGCGAATTTGAAAAACTGTTTTTT. Residues: CASSPLRGEFEKLFF.